The rows below give T cell receptor beta chains drawn from one sample of a study of T cell responses to AZD1222 COVID-19 vaccine. Some clones are missing from TCRdb's copy, which holds only in-frame ones; the method was immunoSEQ multiplex PCR. The top ten clones hold under 3.5% of a sample with 45,000 to 65,000 clones, roughly 90% of them seen once. The sample consisted of peripheral blood, taken 28 days after the second AZD1222 dose. Receptor source: an adult who received the AZD1222 COVID-19 vaccine. CDR3s include the opening cysteine and the closing phenylalanine or tryptophan.

j_call	v_call	cdr3_aa
TRBJ2-3	TRBV29-1	CSVVVTDTQYF
TRBJ2-3	TRBV2	CASSAGAADTQYF
TRBJ2-7	TRBV18	CASSPQPGLAGEQYF
TRBJ1-1	TRBV27	CASSMRGASGTEAFF
TRBJ2-3	TRBV30	CAWSVGASGTQYF
TRBJ2-5	TRBV28	CASSLKLAAGWETQYF
TRBJ2-7	TRBV29-1	CSARQGGEQYF
TRBJ1-2	TRBV5-4	CASSPPGGANNYGYTF
TRBJ2-5	TRBV29-1	CSVEEGGQLQETQYF
TRBJ2-5	TRBV19	CASSMIGQGGETQYF
TRBJ2-7	TRBV7-3	CASSFGPGGEQYF
TRBJ2-7	TRBV28	CASRGYGRSYEQYF
TRBJ1-2	TRBV29-1	CSVEGETNYGYTF
TRBJ1-1	TRBV27	CASRRRGGLNTEAFF
TRBJ1-1	TRBV29-1	CSVEQNTEAFF
TRBJ2-5	TRBV2	CASSESTPGGTQYF
TRBJ2-3	TRBV11-3	CASGRNRIDTQYF
TRBJ2-4	TRBV21-1	CASSRPGGRRNIQYF
TRBJ1-4	TRBV5-1	CASRRTGGEKLFF
TRBJ2-3	TRBV28	CASSLSPVVRGTQYF
TRBJ2-1	TRBV28	CASNGAAQYNEQFF
TRBJ1-3	TRBV19	CASSADRTTIYF
TRBJ2-2	TRBV27	CASSLRGINTGELFF
TRBJ1-1	TRBV7-7	CASSLDRNTEAFF
TRBJ1-4	TRBV10-3	CAISPGLGEKLFF
TRBJ1-1	TRBV24-1	CATARGVVTEAFF
TRBJ2-1	TRBV7-9	CASSSTSGRANEQFF
TRBJ2-2	TRBV28	CASSFLGPGQAGELFF
TRBJ2-1	TRBV4-1	CASSRVHIGTSGTSSYNEQFF
TRBJ2-2	TRBV14	CASGLAGLTGELFF
TRBJ2-7	TRBV5-1	CASSLAEGLGSYEQYF
TRBJ1-3	TRBV28	CASSLWRGTPDTIYF
TRBJ1-4	TRBV4-2	CASSQALPGPGADEKLFF
TRBJ2-3	TRBV5-1	CASSVPGLAGGHTRTDTQYF
TRBJ1-1	TRBV5-1	CASRRIPTDSTEAFF
TRBJ2-7	TRBV28	CASSFSGRAPYEQYF
TRBJ2-3	TRBV7-2	CASSLGATDTQYF
TRBJ1-1	TRBV19	CASSTLTGTMTEAFF
TRBJ2-5	TRBV7-8	CASSWTRWETQYF
TRBJ2-7	TRBV7-2	CASSLQDRGFYEQYF
TRBJ1-1	TRBV2	CASSGDRNTEAFF